This TCR beta chain was identified in a study of a mutant IDH1 vaccine in newly diagnosed glioma. Study-level information: Sex distribution of treated patients was around 62% male and 37.5% female; mean age was around 40 years. Patients were pretreated with radiotherapy, temozolomide, or both, mostly both.

Time point of the sample: week 11, during vaccination. Topical imiquimod was applied with each vaccine dose, which held 300 ug of mutant IDH1 20-mer peptide. This CDR3 contains 11 residues. V lost 3 bases and J lost 15; bases outside the gene matches: 7. The V gene's germline CDR1 is GTSNPN and CDR2 SVGIG (reference sequence). Sequencing used immunoSEQ multiplex PCR; TCRdb keeps in-frame clones, though not all of them. The sample consists of 120,000 or so clones, about four fifths of them appearing once. Comment on this clone: Its antigen is as yet unknown.

The J gene is TRBJ2-3, the V gene TRBV30, with 9 bases aligning to TRBD1. This TCR came from a man aged 35 to 55 with glioma. The starting material was PBMCs, obtained from a glioma patient whose treatment included an IDH1 peptide vaccine. Here the CDR3 reads CAWRGVGQGYF. The CDR3 DNA reads as TGTGCCTGGAGGGGGGTGGGACAGGGATATTTT.